One sample yielded the 25 T cell receptor beta chains listed below, sequenced in a study of blood T cell repertoires in COVID-19. Profiling relied on immunoSEQ multiplex PCR, and the TCRdb table lists in-frame clones only, not all of them. The table has 450,000 or so clones, less than 95% seen once; the top ten hold about 0.57%. Specimen: PBMCs or T cells enriched from blood (not recorded which). The receptors were gathered from a man aged 18 to 30 who had recovered from COVID-19.

The chain has TRBV18 and TRBJ1-1, with TRBD1 identical over 11 bases. The V gene end was trimmed by 3 bases and the J gene end by 3 bases; junction bases not matched to a gene: 6. This CDR3 contains 16 residues. Germline V CDR1 and CDR2: KGHSH, LQKENI. CDR3 nucleotide sequence: TGTGCCAGCTCACCCGGACAGGGGGCAGTGTACACTGAAGCTTTCTTT. Its translation: CASSPGQGAVYTEAFF.

The rearrangement uses TRBV5-1 and TRBJ1-6; D is perhaps TRBD1 (5 bases). Germline V gene sequence: CDR1 SGHRS, CDR2 YFSETQ. The CDR3 is made up of 13 amino acids. V dropped 2 bases and J dropped 10 bases, with 10 bases sitting between them. The CDR3 loop is CASSFRVGSPLHF. The DNA of the CDR3 is TGCGCCAGCAGCTTCAGGGTCGGATCACCCCTCCACTTT.

The V call is TRBV18, the J call TRBJ2-5; TRBD1 agrees at 7 bases. V shed 1 base and J 5 bases; nucleotides not matched to a gene: 4. There are 14 residues in the CDR3. CDR1 and CDR2 (germline): KGHSH, LQKENI. CDR3 nucleotides: TGTGCCAGCTCACCACGACAGGGTTGGGAGACCCAGTACTTC. Translation gives CASSPRQGWETQYF.

The chain uses TRBV2 and TRBJ2-5; 7 bases fit TRBD1. J was trimmed by 4 bases and V by 2 bases; bases with no gene match: 4. CDR1 is SNHLY and CDR2 is FYNNEI in the germline V gene. The CDR3 has 14 residues. The CDR3 loop reads CASSEQPGGETQYF. As DNA, the CDR3 is TGTGCCAGCAGTGAACAACCAGGGGGAGAGACCCAGTACTTC. Looking up the rest from reference TRBV2 and TRBJ2-5 gives the full variable domain: EPEVTQTPSHQVTQMGQEVILRCVPISNHLYFYWYRQILGQKVEFLVSFYNNEISEKSEIFDDQFSVERPDGSNFTLKIRSTKLEDSAMYFCASSEQPGGETQYFGPGTRLLVL.

The chain uses TRBV29-1 and TRBJ1-3; D unclear. This CDR3 region has 13 residues. The ends were cut back, 5 bases at V and 0 bases at J, with 8 bases in the middle. Germline CDR1 SQVTM, CDR2 ANQGSEA. CDR3 sequence (DNA): TGCAGCGTTTCCCACGGCTCTGGAAACACCATATATTTT. This codes for CSVSHGSGNTIYF.

The chain is built from TRBV28 and TRBJ1-6; 7 nucleotides align to TRBD1. This CDR3 is 15 amino acids long. V shed 7 bases and J 10 bases; nucleotides not matched to a gene: 13. Germline V CDR1 and CDR2: MDHEN, SYDVKM. The CDR3: CASIPPGTVVSPLHF. The DNA for the CDR3 is TGTGCCAGCATTCCTCCCGGGACAGTCGTCTCACCCCTCCACTTT.

This chain joins TRBV14 and TRBJ2-7; D is unclear. This CDR3 spans 13 amino acids. With 3 bases removed from V and 1 base from J, the gap between germline ends came to 7 bases. Germline loops: CDR1 SGHDN, CDR2 FVKESK. Here the CDR3 DNA reads TGTGCCAGCAGCCAGACACCGTCCTACGAGCAGTACTTC. Translation: CASSQTPSYEQYF.

CDR3 loop: CASIAGGPDTGELFF. CDR3 DNA sequence: TGCGCCAGCATAGCGGGAGGGCCCGACACCGGGGAGCTGTTTTTT. The chain employs TRBV10-1 and TRBJ2-2, with 11 bases matching TRBD2. This CDR3 has 15 amino acids. Germline assignment: CDR1 WNHNN and CDR2 SYGVQD (reference sequence). J was trimmed by 3 bases and V by 7 bases; bases with no gene match: 4.

DNA for the CDR3: TGTGCCAGCAGCCGACTAGGGACAGCTGGTCAGCCCCAGCATTTT. This sequence encodes CASSRLGTAGQPQHF. The chain combines TRBV6-5 with TRBJ1-5; 7 nucleotides match TRBD1. V shed 6 bases and J 6 bases; nucleotides not matched to a gene: 11. The CDR3 length is 15 residues. Germline assignment: CDR1 MNHEY and CDR2 SVGAGI.

The chain links TRBV9 to TRBJ1-2; 10 bases align to TRBD1. This CDR3 has 16 amino acids. Germline V gives CDR1 SGDLS, CDR2 YYNGEE. V trimming: 0 bases; J trimming: 3 bases; junction bases outside the gene matches: 5. CDR3 sequence (DNA): TGTGCCAGCAGCGTAGGATGGACAGGGGGGGACTATGGCTACACCTTC. It translates to CASSVGWTGGDYGYTF.

The rearrangement joins TRBV27 to TRBJ1-1, with D uncertain. Germline CDR1 is MNHEY and CDR2 is SMNVEV (reference sequence). This CDR3 is built from 15 residues. The V end was cut by 3 bases, the J end by 2 bases, with 13 bases between. The CDR3 is CASSFRQILNTEAFF. The CDR3 region has the DNA TGTGCCAGCAGTTTTAGGCAAATACTAAACACTGAAGCTTTCTTT.

The rearrangement uses TRBV4-1 and TRBJ1-6; D is uncertain. Germline V gives CDR1 MGHRA, CDR2 YSYEKL. The CDR3 is 16 residues long. V lost 4 bases and J lost 0, with 10 bases in between. CDR3 nucleotides: TGCGCCAGCAGCCGACTAGTGAGCTCCTATAATTCACCCCTCCACTTT. Encoded protein: CASSRLVSSYNSPLHF.

The chain links TRBV11-1 to TRBJ1-4; D uncertain. The CDR3 has 15 amino acids. The V gene's germline CDR1 is SGHAT and CDR2 FQDESV (reference sequence). V was pared by 4 bases and J by 0 bases, with 9 bases between. The CDR3 bases are TGTGCCAGCAGCTCCGGGTTTGCAACTAATGAAAAACTGTTTTTT. Translating gives CASSSGFATNEKLFF.

V gene TRBV5-1 combines with J gene TRBJ2-7; TRBD2 is a possible D gene (6 bases). Germline V gene lookup returns CDR1 SGHRS and CDR2 YFSETQ. The CDR3 loop spans 14 amino acids. The V and J ends lost 4 bases and 2 bases respectively, with 13 bases between them. CDR3 sequence: CASSLLGGAYEQYF. In DNA form, the CDR3 reads TGCGCCAGCAGCCTTTTAGGAGGGGCCTACGAGCAGTACTTC.

The V gene is TRBV5-5, the J gene TRBJ2-1; TRBD1 agrees at 11 bases. Unmatched junction bases numbered 7, after V lost 4 bases and J lost 4 bases. The CDR3 is made up of 16 amino acids. Germline V gene data show CDR1 as SGHKS and CDR2 as YYEKEE (reference sequence). CDR3 amino acids: CASSPRTGGMYNEQFF. The DNA for the CDR3 is TGTGCCAGCAGCCCTAGGACAGGGGGCATGTACAATGAGCAGTTCTTC.

V gene TRBV12-5 combines with J gene TRBJ1-5, with 7 nucleotides matching TRBD1. CDR1 is LGHNT and CDR2 is FRNRAP in the germline V gene. The CDR3 has 12 residues. V was pared by 5 bases and J by 5 bases, with 0 bases of the junction left unmatched. The CDR3 DNA reads as TGTGCTAGTGGTACAGGGGATCAGCCCCAGCATTTT. Translated, it gives CASGTGDQPQHF.

The J gene is TRBJ2-7, the V gene TRBV6-5; tentatively, D is TRBD2 (5 bases). This CDR3 comprises 11 residues. Germline V gene lookup returns CDR1 MNHEY and CDR2 SVGAGI. V was cut by 11 bases and J by 2 bases, with 10 bases left in between. The CDR3 loop reads CAGGGTYEQYF. The CDR3 DNA sequence: TGTGCCGGTGGAGGTACCTACGAGCAGTACTTC.

J is TRBJ1-5 and V is TRBV7-9, with D maybe TRBD1 (6 bases). The germline CDR1 and CDR2 sequences are SEHNR and FQNEAQ (reference sequence). The germline V and J ends were trimmed by 5 bases and 6 bases, with 11 bases remaining between them. The CDR3 has 13 residues. CDR3: CASSHKGGQPQHF. The CDR3 DNA is TGTGCCAGCAGCCATAAAGGGGGTCAGCCCCAGCATTTT. The full variable domain, completed using reference TRBV7-9 and TRBJ1-5, is DTGVSQNPRHKITKRGQNVTFRCDPISEHNRLYWYRQTLGQGPEFLTYFQNEAQLEKSRLLSDRFSAERPKGSFSTLEIQRTEQGDSAMYLCASSHKGGQPQHFGDGTRLSIL.

This chain uses TRBV19 with TRBJ2-7; 7 bases are shared with TRBD1. The CDR3 runs to 13 residues. With V trimmed by 5 bases and J by 3 bases, 4 bases remained unmatched. CDR1 and CDR2 from the germline V gene are LNHDA and SQIVND (reference sequence). The CDR3 DNA is TGTGCCAGTAGTCCGGGACAGTTCTACGAGCAGTACTTC. It specifies CASSPGQFYEQYF.

This chain links TRBV12-3 or TRBV12-4 with TRBJ1-2; D is undetermined. Trimming cost V 5 bases and J 6 bases, with 10 bases left between them. The CDR3 consists of 12 residues. The CDR3 region is CASSPRGDGYTF. CDR3 in DNA: TGTGCCAGCAGTCCTCGGGGAGATGGCTACACCTTC.

The V and J genes are TRBV6-1 and TRBJ1-2; D is ambiguous. The CDR3 consists of 16 residues. CDR1 and CDR2 (germline): MNHNS, SASEGT. Trimming shortened V by 1 base and J by 8 bases, and 20 bases separated the two germline ends. For the CDR3, the DNA is TGTGCCAGCAGTGAAGAGGTGGGTCCGAGGCTTTACGGCTACACCTTC. Its translation: CASSEEVGPRLYGYTF.

This sequence joins TRBV4-1 and TRBJ2-3; D uncertain. The V gene lost 4 bases and the J gene lost 4 bases, with 9 bases spanning the gap. The CDR3 loop spans 13 amino acids. Germline V gene sequence: CDR1 MGHRA, CDR2 YSYEKL. This CDR3 reads CASSPNSADTQYF. In nucleotides, the CDR3 is TGCGCCAGCAGCCCCAATTCGGCAGATACGCAGTATTTT.

The DNA for the CDR3 is TGCGCCAGCAGTGAGCAGGGAAGTACTAATGAAAAACTGTTTTTT. Protein sequence: CASSEQGSTNEKLFF. The gene calls are TRBV10-2 and TRBJ1-4, with a weak D call TRBD1 (5 bases). The CDR3 has 15 amino acids. V lost 2 bases to trimming and J lost 2 bases, with 9 bases between them. Per the germline V gene, CDR1 is WSHSY and CDR2 is SAAADI.

This sequence joins TRBV5-1 and TRBJ2-2; 7 nucleotides align to TRBD1. The germline CDR1 and CDR2 sequences are SGHRS and YFSETQ. Trimming cost V 0 bases and J 7 bases; bases outside gene matches: 6. This CDR3 spans 15 amino acids. CDR3 in amino acids: CASSLDVGGSGELFF. CDR3 nucleotide sequence: TGCGCCAGCAGCTTGGATGTAGGGGGCAGCGGGGAGCTGTTTTTT.

The J gene is TRBJ1-2, the V gene TRBV4-1; D unresolved. V lost 1 base to trimming and J lost 4 bases, with 10 bases between them. Germline lookup yields CDR1 MGHRA and CDR2 YSYEKL. This CDR3 region has 14 residues. The CDR3 DNA reads TGCGCCAGCAGCCAAGTTTGGTCAGGCTATGGCTACACCTTC. As protein: CASSQVWSGYGYTF.